This T cell receptor beta chain was identified in a study of vaccination effects on CD4 cells after COVID-19. Broader study findings: The study dataset contains few convalescent patients and includes no early post-infection timepoints. There was marked clonal contraction among infection- and vaccine-induced clones late after vaccination.

The V gene's germline CDR1 is LGHDT and CDR2 YNNKEL (reference sequence). This CDR3 has 15 amino acids. V was pared by 3 bases and J by 0 bases, with 9 bases between. Assay used: immunoSEQ multiplex PCR; TCRdb lists only in-frame clones, some missing. The sample carries about 20,000 clones, approximately 70% recorded once. Peptide-pool stimulation followed by sequencing identified expanded antigen-specific CD4+ clonotypes in the ViraFEST assay. The culture ran for less than 12 days, and then CD4+ T cells were isolated. Among the vaccine recipients, none had a prior SARS-CoV-2 infection, and nucleocapsid antibodies were negative. Concerning this clone itself: No antigen is known for it.

The material sequenced was CD4+ T cells from PBMCs cultured with HCoV-NL63 spike peptides, taken before COVID-19 vaccination. The chain recombines TRBV3-1 (or the pseudogene TRBV3-2) with TRBJ1-3, with D unresolved. The sequence was collected from a human donor who received a COVID-19 vaccine. CDR3 bases: TGTGCCAGCAGCCAGGGATCGAGCTCTGGAAACACCATATATTTT. Protein: CASSQGSSSGNTIYF.